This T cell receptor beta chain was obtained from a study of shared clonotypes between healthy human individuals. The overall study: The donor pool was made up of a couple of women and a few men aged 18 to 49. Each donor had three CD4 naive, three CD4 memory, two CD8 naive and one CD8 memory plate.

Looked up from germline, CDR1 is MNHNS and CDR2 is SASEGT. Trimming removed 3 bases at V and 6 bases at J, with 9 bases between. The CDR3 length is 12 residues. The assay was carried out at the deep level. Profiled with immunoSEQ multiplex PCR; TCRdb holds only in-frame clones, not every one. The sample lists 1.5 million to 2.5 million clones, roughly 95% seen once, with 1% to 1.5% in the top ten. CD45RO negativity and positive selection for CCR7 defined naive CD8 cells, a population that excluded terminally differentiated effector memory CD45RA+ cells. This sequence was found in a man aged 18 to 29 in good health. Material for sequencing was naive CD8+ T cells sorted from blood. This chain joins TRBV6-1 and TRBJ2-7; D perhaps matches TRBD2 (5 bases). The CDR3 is CASSESGIEQYF. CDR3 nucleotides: TGTGCCAGCAGTGAGTCCGGGATCGAGCAGTACTTC.